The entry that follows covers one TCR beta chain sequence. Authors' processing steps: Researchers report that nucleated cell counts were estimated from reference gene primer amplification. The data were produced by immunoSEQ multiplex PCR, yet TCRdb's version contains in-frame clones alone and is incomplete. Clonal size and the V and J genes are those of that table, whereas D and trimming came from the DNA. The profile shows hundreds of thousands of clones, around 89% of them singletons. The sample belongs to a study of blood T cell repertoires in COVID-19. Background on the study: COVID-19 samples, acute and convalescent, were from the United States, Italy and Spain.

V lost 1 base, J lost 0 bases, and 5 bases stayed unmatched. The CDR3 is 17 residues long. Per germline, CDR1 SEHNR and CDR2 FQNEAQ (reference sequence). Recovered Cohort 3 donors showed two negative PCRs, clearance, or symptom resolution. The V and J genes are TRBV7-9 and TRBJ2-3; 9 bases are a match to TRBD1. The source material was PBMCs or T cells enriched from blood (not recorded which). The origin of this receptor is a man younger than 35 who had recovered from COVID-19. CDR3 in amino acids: CASSLGGTGISTDTQYF. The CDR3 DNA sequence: TGTGCCAGCAGCTTAGGTGGGACAGGGATTAGCACAGATACGCAGTATTTT.